Following are 9 T cell receptor beta chains from one sample sequenced in a study of vaccination effects on CD4 cells after COVID-19. The repertoire was sequenced with immunoSEQ multiplex PCR; TCRdb's copy has only in-frame clones and lacks some. The sample consists of 25,000 to 30,000 clones, 80% of them appearing once. Ahead of sequencing, the ViraFEST assay grew antigen-specific CD4+ T cells using viral peptide pools. Researchers isolated CD4+ T cells once less than twelve days of culture had elapsed. All participants had two doses of either the BNT162b2 or mRNA-1273 vaccine. No antigens are known for them. Sample: CD4+ T cells from PBMCs cultured with SARS-CoV-2 spike peptides, taken after COVID-19 vaccination. These receptors came from a human donor who received a COVID-19 vaccine. Some clones in this sample may be carry-over from other donors' samples.

The chain links TRBV30 to TRBJ1-5, with no clear D. Germline V gene sequence: CDR1 GTSNPN, CDR2 SVGIG (reference sequence). With 1 base removed from V and 1 base from J, the gap between germline ends came to 5 bases. This CDR3 has 13 residues. The DNA for the CDR3 is TGTGCCTGGAGTGCAGACAGCAATCAGCCCCAGCATTTT. Its translation is CAWSADSNQPQHF.

The gene calls are TRBV5-1 and TRBJ2-3; D is unclear. Germline V gene data show CDR1 as SGHRS and CDR2 as YFSETQ. The ends were cut back, 3 bases at V and 0 bases at J, with 8 bases in the middle. The CDR3 consists of 14 residues. The CDR3 is CASSSRPSTDTQYF. DNA for the CDR3: TGCGCCAGCAGCTCCCGCCCCAGCACAGATACGCAGTATTTT.

This chain uses TRBV7-2 with TRBJ2-3, with unresolved D. CDR1 SGHTA and CDR2 FQGNSA come from the germline V gene. The ends were cut back, 9 bases at V and 0 bases at J, with 13 bases in the middle. The CDR3 is 14 residues long. The CDR3 region has the DNA TGTGCCAGTCAAGACGGGCGGAGCACAGATACGCAGTATTTT. Translated: CASQDGRSTDTQYF.

This clone has only a few counts. This chain connects TRBV27 to TRBJ2-1; TRBD1 agrees at 9 bases. Germline loops: CDR1 MNHEY, CDR2 SMNVEV (reference sequence). The CDR3 loop spans 12 amino acids. Trimming removed 5 bases from V and 14 bases from J; junction bases left unmatched: 7. CDR3 protein: CASSTSGTGKFF. As DNA, the CDR3 is TGTGCCAGCAGTACCAGCGGGACAGGGAAGTTCTTC.

The chain carries TRBV7-8 and TRBJ2-4; D ambiguous. In germline, CDR1 is SGHVS, CDR2 FQNEAQ. The CDR3 runs to 15 residues. Trimming left V 5 bases short and J 1 base short, with 12 bases between. The CDR3 reads CASSADWYAKNIQYF. The CDR3 DNA reads TGTGCCAGCAGCGCAGACTGGTACGCCAAAAACATTCAGTACTTC. The full variable domain, in which reference TRBV7-8 and TRBJ2-4 provide the parts outside the CDR3, is GAGVSQSPRYKVAKRGQDVALRCDPISGHVSLFWYQQALGQGPEFLTYFQNEAQLDKSGLPSDRFFAERPEGSVSTLKIQRTQQEDSAVYLCASSADWYAKNIQYFGAGTRLSVL.

The V call is TRBV11-2, the J call TRBJ1-6; D unresolved. The CDR3 sequence is 17 residues long. CDR1 is SGHAT, CDR2 FQNNGV, per germline. Trimming left V 6 bases short and J 4 bases short, with 19 bases between. The DNA for the CDR3 is TGTGCCAGCAGTCCAGGTTTGGCACCCCCATATAATTCACCCCTCCACTTT. Translation gives CASSPGLAPPYNSPLHF.

The chain is built from TRBV4-2 and TRBJ1-2, with 8 bases lining up with TRBD1. The CDR3 spans 15 residues. The germline V gene has CDR1 LGHNA and CDR2 YNFKEQ. With V trimmed by 0 bases and J by 7 bases, 7 bases remained unmatched. The CDR3: CASSQESRTGFGYTF. CDR3 in DNA: TGTGCCAGCAGCCAAGAAAGTCGGACAGGGTTTGGCTACACCTTC.

In its sample, this clone was seen a few times. Other DNA sequences in this specimen translate into the identical CDR3. This sequence joins TRBV6-5 and TRBJ1-5, with TRBD1 identical over 11 bases. V lost 2 bases to trimming and J lost 2 bases; unmatched junction nucleotides: 2. This CDR3 has 16 residues. Germline lookup yields CDR1 MNHEY and CDR2 SVGAGI. CDR3 in amino acids: CASSYLGQGGNQPQHF. CDR3 nucleotides: TGTGCCAGCAGTTACCTGGGACAGGGGGGCAATCAGCCCCAGCATTTT.

The genes are TRBV7-2 and TRBJ2-3; the D is unclear. The V gene lost 2 bases and the J gene lost 1 base, with 10 bases spanning the gap. Germline values: CDR1 SGHTA, CDR2 FQGNSA. The CDR3 length is 15 residues. CDR3 sequence: CASSLQGGRTDTQYF. CDR3 nucleotides: TGTGCCAGCAGCTTACAAGGCGGCCGCACAGATACGCAGTATTTT.